Shown below are 11 T cell receptor beta chains from a single sample sequenced in a study of T cell repertoires in cytomegalovirus infection. TCRdb processed the reads anew with MiXCR; each CDR3 protein has one entry. The repertoire holds about 770,000 distinct CDR3 sequences, 25% to 30% seen once, with 13% in the top ten. No antigen has been assigned to these receptors. The source material was cultured CD8+ T cells from PBMCs, sampled from culture after CMV antigen stimulation. The receptors stem from a human donor in good health (CMV status not recorded). Some clones in this sample may be carry-over from other donors' samples.

This chain links TRBV6-6 with TRBJ1-1; unclear D gene. The CDR3 is made up of 13 amino acids. The germline gives CDR1 MNHNY, CDR2 SVGAGI (reference sequence). Trimming removed 9 bases from V and 0 bases from J, with 11 bases in between. The CDR3 region has the DNA TGTGCCAGATCAGTGGGTATGAACACTGAAGCTTTCTTT. Translated: CARSVGMNTEAFF.

The chain carries TRBV27 and TRBJ2-1; 10 nucleotides match TRBD2. CDR1 is MNHEY and CDR2 is SMNVEV in the germline V gene (reference sequence). The V gene end was trimmed by 1 base and the J gene end by 3 bases; junction bases not matched to a gene: 6. The CDR3 length is 17 residues. As DNA, the CDR3 is TGTGCCAGCAGTTTATTAAGCGGGGGGGCCGGCTACAATGAGCAGTTCTTC. Translated: CASSLLSGGAGYNEQFF.

This clonotype was detected a few times. V and J are TRBV12-3 or TRBV12-4 and TRBJ2-2; 9 nucleotides match TRBD1. The CDR3 consists of 14 residues. Trimming removed 7 bases from V and 4 bases from J; junction bases left unmatched: 4. The CDR3 DNA reads TGTGCCAGCACCCAGACAGGGGGCACCGGGGAGCTGTTTTTT. This sequence encodes CASTQTGGTGELFF.

The chain is built from TRBV19 and TRBJ2-3; a weak D match, TRBD2 (6 bases). V gave up 4 bases and J gave up 0 bases, with 11 bases separating them. CDR3 length equals 15 residues. Germline V gives CDR1 LNHDA, CDR2 SQIVND (reference sequence). The CDR3 sequence: CASSRTKPSTDTQYF. CDR3 DNA: TGTGCCAGTAGTAGGACTAAGCCTAGCACAGATACGCAGTATTTT.

This clonotype has only a few counts. DNA for the CDR3: TGTGCCAGCAGTGAAGCACGGGTCACCGGGGAGCTGTTTTTT. Translated: CASSEARVTGELFF. V and J are TRBV6-1 and TRBJ2-2; D is unresolved. Germline CDR1 is MNHNS and CDR2 is SASEGT. Trimming stripped 0 bases from V and 4 bases from J, with 6 bases between. The CDR3 is 14 residues long.

The chain combines TRBV15 with TRBJ2-7, with D possibly TRBD1 on 5 matching bases. V lost 4 bases and J lost 2, with 6 bases in between. The CDR3 runs 12 residues. Germline loops: CDR1 LNHNV, CDR2 YYDKDF (reference sequence). CDR3 nucleotides: TGTGCCACCAGCACGGACACCTACGAGCAGTACTTC. It is translated as CATSTDTYEQYF.

This clonotype was seen a few times. The chain is built from TRBV5-4 and TRBJ1-1; no reliable D call. The germline V gene encodes CDR1 SGHNT and CDR2 YYREEE (reference sequence). Trimming cost V 1 base and J 4 bases, with 17 bases left between them. CDR3 length: 16 amino acids. The CDR3 loop is CASSLSPLALSTEAFF. CDR3 sequence (DNA): TGTGCCAGCAGCTTGTCCCCCCTGGCGCTGAGCACTGAAGCTTTCTTT.

The rearrangement joins TRBV2 to TRBJ2-7; D is possibly TRBD1 or TRBD2 (5 bases each). V lost 8 bases, J lost 0 bases, and 14 bases lay in between. There are 14 residues in the CDR3. In germline, CDR1 is SNHLY, CDR2 FYNNEI. The CDR3 DNA sequence: TGTGCCAGCGTCCCCGGGACCCTCTCCTACGAGCAGTACTTC. Translation: CASVPGTLSYEQYF. The full variable domain, its missing parts supplied by reference TRBV2 and TRBJ2-7, is EPEVTQTPSHQVTQMGQEVILRCVPISNHLYFYWYRQILGQKVEFLVSFYNNEISEKSEIFDDQFSVERPDGSNFTLKIRSTKLEDSAMYFCASVPGTLSYEQYFGPGTRLTVT.

This clonotype has more than one count but fewer than ten. The V call is TRBV4-2, the J call TRBJ1-2; D ambiguous. V was pared by 2 bases and J by 4 bases, with 8 bases between. Germline V gene lookup returns CDR1 LGHNA and CDR2 YNFKEQ. The CDR3 is made up of 13 amino acids. CDR3 loop: CASSQRGSYGYTF. CDR3 bases: TGTGCCAGCAGCCAAAGAGGCAGCTATGGCTACACCTTC.

The V gene is TRBV25-1, the J gene TRBJ2-3; D perhaps matches TRBD1 (5 bases). With 5 bases removed from V and 5 bases from J, the gap between germline ends came to 14 bases. The CDR3 consists of 14 residues. Germline CDR1 MGHDK, CDR2 SYGVNS. CDR3 DNA sequence: TGTGCCAGCAGTAAAATTGGGGCCGAAGATACGCAGTATTTT. Protein: CASSKIGAEDTQYF. Full variable domain (remainder filled in from reference TRBV25-1 and TRBJ2-3): EADIYQTPRYLVIGTGKKITLECSQTMGHDKMYWYQQDPGMELHLIHYSYGVNSTEKGDLSSESTVSRIRTEHFPLTLESARPSHTSQYLCASSKIGAEDTQYFGPGTRLTVL.

The V gene is TRBV7-6, the J gene TRBJ2-1; 9 positions agree with TRBD1. The V and J ends lost 6 bases and 2 bases, in that order; junction bases with no gene match: 5. This CDR3 spans 15 amino acids. Germline V gene lookup returns CDR1 SGHVS and CDR2 FNYEAQ. This CDR3 reads CASSLRDRAYNEQFF. Written as DNA, the CDR3 is TGTGCCAGCAGTCTCCGGGACAGGGCCTACAATGAGCAGTTCTTC.